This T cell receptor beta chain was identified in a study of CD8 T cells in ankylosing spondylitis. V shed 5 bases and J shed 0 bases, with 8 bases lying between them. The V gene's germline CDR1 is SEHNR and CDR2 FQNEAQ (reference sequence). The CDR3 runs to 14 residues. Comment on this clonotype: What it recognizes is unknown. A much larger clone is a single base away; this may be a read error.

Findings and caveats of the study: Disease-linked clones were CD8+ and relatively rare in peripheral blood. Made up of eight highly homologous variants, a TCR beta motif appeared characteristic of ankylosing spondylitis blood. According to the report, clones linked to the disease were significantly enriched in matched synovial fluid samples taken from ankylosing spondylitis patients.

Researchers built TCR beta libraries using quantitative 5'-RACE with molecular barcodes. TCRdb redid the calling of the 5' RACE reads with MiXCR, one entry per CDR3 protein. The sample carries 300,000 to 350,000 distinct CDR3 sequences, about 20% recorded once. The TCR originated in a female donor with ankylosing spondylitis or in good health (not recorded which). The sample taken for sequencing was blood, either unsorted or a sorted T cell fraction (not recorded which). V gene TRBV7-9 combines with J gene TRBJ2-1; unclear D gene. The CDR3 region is CASSRRGSYNEQFF. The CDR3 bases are TGTGCCAGCAGCCGCAGAGGCTCCTACAATGAGCAGTTCTTC.